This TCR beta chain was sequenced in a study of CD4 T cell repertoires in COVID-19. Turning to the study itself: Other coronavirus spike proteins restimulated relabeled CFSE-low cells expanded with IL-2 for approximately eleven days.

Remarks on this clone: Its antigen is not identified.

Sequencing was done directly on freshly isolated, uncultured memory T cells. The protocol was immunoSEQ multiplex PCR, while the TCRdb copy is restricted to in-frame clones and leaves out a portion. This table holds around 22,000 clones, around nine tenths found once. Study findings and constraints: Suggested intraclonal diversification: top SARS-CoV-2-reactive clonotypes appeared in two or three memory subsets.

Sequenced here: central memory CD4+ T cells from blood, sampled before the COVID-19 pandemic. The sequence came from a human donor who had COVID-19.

CDR3 coding DNA: TGTGCCAGCTCACCACGGACAGACGGGGAAAAACTGTTTTTT. This gives the protein CASSPRTDGEKLFF. The chain carries TRBV18 and TRBJ1-4; possibly TRBD1 for D (6 bases). V gave up 1 base and J gave up 8 bases, with 11 bases separating them. CDR1 and CDR2 (germline): KGHSH, LQKENI. This CDR3 region has 14 residues.